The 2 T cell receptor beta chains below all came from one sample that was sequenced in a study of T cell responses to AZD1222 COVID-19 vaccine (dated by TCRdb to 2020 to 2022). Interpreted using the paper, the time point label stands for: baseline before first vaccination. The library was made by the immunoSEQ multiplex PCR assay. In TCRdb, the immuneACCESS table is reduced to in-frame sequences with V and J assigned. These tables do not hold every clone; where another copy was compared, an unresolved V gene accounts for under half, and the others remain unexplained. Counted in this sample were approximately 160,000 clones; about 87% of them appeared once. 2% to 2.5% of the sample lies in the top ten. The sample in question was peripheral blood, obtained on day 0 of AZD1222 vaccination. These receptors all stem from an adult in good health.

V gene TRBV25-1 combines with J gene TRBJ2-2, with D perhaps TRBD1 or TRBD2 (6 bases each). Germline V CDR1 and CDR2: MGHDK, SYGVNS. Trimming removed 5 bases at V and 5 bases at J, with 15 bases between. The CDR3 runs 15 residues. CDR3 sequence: CASSSIGGGTGELFF. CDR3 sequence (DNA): TGTGCCAGCAGTTCAATCGGAGGGGGGACCGGGGAGCTGTTTTTT.

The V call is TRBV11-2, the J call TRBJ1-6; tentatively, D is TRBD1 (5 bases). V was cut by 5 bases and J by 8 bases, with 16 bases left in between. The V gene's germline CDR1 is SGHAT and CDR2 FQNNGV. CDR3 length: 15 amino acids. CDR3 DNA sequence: TGTGCCAGCAGCCCCCGACAGTTCGGGGATTCACCCCTCCACTTT. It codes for CASSPRQFGDSPLHF. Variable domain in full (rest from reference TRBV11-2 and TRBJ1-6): EAGVAQSPRYKIIEKRQSVAFWCNPISGHATLYWYQQILGQGPKLLIQFQNNGVVDDSQLPKDRFSAERLKGVDSTLKIQPAKLEDSAVYLCASSPRQFGDSPLHFGNGTRLTVT.